The 8 T cell receptor beta chains presented below share a single source sample, sequenced in a study of Ad26.COV2.S vaccination and SARS-CoV-2 variants. The treatment is: roughly 18 received Ad26.COV2.S at low or high dose, single or two shots; roughly five received placebo; per-sample allocation not given. Sampling took place 63 days after the first vaccine or placebo injection. Assay used: immunoSEQ multiplex PCR; TCRdb lists only in-frame clones, some missing. The sample lists some 350,000 clones; 85% to 90% were seen once. Sample: peripheral blood, taken in a trial of Ad26.COV2.S vaccine versus placebo. The source of these receptors is a person between 18 and 59 years old who received the Ad26.COV2.S COVID-19 vaccine or a placebo.

On this clone: Other nucleotide sequences from this sample produce the same CDR3. J is TRBJ1-1 and V is TRBV12-5; D gene unclear. CDR1 and CDR2 (germline): LGHNT, FRNRAP. V lost 6 bases, J lost 0 bases, and 8 bases lay in between. The CDR3 runs to 13 residues. CDR3 nucleotides: TGTGCTAGTGGCCTGGCCCTGAACACTGAAGCTTTCTTT. Translation gives CASGLALNTEAFF.

The chain couples TRBV4-3 to TRBJ1-1; D may be TRBD1 (5 bases). The germline CDR1 and CDR2 sequences are LGHNA and YSLEER. The germline V and J ends were trimmed by 0 bases and 5 bases, with 10 bases remaining between them. There are 14 residues in the CDR3. CDR3 coding DNA: TGCGCCAGCAGCCAAGAGAAGGGGTGGACTGAAGCTTTCTTT. Protein product: CASSQEKGWTEAFF.

The V and J genes are TRBV27 and TRBJ2-1; 7 bases are shared with TRBD1. Germline-derived CDR1 and CDR2 are MNHEY and SMNVEV (reference sequence). V gave up 7 bases and J gave up 6 bases; unmatched junction bases: 3. This CDR3 is 12 amino acids long. CDR3 protein: CASTRTGNEQFF. CDR3 in DNA: TGTGCCAGCACCAGGACAGGCAATGAGCAGTTCTTC.

In this sample, this clone turned up once. CDR3 in amino acids: CASSTRQTGANTGELFF. CDR3 bases: TGCGCCAGCAGCACCCGGCAAACAGGGGCTAACACCGGGGAGCTGTTTTTT. The J gene is TRBJ2-2, the V gene TRBV4-3, with TRBD1 matching 7 bases. The ends lost 5 bases at V and 2 bases at J; junction bases unmatched: 11. This CDR3 comprises 17 residues. Germline assignment: CDR1 LGHNA and CDR2 YSLEER.

The rearrangement uses TRBV20-1 and TRBJ2-3, with a possible D match to TRBD2 (5 bases). This CDR3 is 15 amino acids long. The V gene's germline CDR1 is DFQATT and CDR2 SNEGSKA (reference sequence). V was clipped by 3 bases and J by 0 bases, with 13 bases between them. DNA of the CDR3: TGCAGTGCTAGTACCGGGGAACTTAGCACAGATACGCAGTATTTT. Protein sequence: CSASTGELSTDTQYF.

The chain combines TRBV12-5 with TRBJ1-1; D gene unclear. V gave up 0 bases and J gave up 10 bases, with 24 bases separating them. This CDR3 has 17 amino acids. Germline assignment: CDR1 LGHNT and CDR2 FRNRAP. In DNA form, the CDR3 reads TGTGCTAGTGGTTTGGTACTGCTGGAGTTTCGGCGGGAAGGAGCTTTCTTT. It codes for CASGLVLLEFRREGAFF.

The V gene is TRBV19, the J gene TRBJ1-1, with D unresolved. Per germline, CDR1 LNHDA and CDR2 SQIVND (reference sequence). The CDR3 spans 14 residues. Trimming removed 5 bases at V and 1 base at J, with 11 bases between. The chain's CDR3 is CASSSAPRNTEAFF. The CDR3 DNA reads TGTGCCAGTAGTTCGGCCCCGAGGAACACTGAAGCTTTCTTT.

The chain links TRBV5-8 to TRBJ1-5; 7 nucleotides match TRBD1. CDR3 size: 15 residues. Trimming cost V 6 bases and J 4 bases; bases outside gene matches: 10. Germline V lookup: CDR1 SGHTS, CDR2 YDEGEE. CDR3 DNA: TGTGCCAGCAACACAGGGGATGGATCAAATCAGCCCCAGCATTTT. The encoded protein is CASNTGDGSNQPQHF.